This TCR beta chain was found in a study of cytomegalovirus exposure and HLA in healthy donors. The wider study: In a previous analysis, around 110 million unique TCR beta sequences were found from about 179 million T cells.

Trimming shortened V by 2 bases and J by 1 base, and 12 bases separated the two germline ends. The CDR3 spans 14 residues. Germline CDR1 is SQVTM and CDR2 is ANQGSEA. PCR was performed using 60 Vbeta and 13 Jbeta primers. Libraries were prepared by immunoSEQ multiplex PCR; TCRdb keeps only in-frame clonotypes and omits some of them. Of more than 150,000 clones in the sample, around 80% were seen once. The chain employs TRBV29-1 and TRBJ2-7, with D possibly TRBD1 on 6 matching bases. Sequenced: PBMCs. The sequence was collected from a woman aged 25 to 39 in good health and CMV-seropositive. The CDR3 loop reads CSVESQGSSYEQYF. DNA of the CDR3: TGCAGCGTTGAATCACAGGGCTCTTCCTACGAGCAGTACTTC.